This record concerns one TCR beta chain sequence. Per the germline V gene, CDR1 is SGHAT and CDR2 is FQNNGV. The germline V and J ends were trimmed by 5 bases and 0 bases, with 20 bases remaining between them. The CDR3 loop spans 17 amino acids. The data originate from a study of blood T cell repertoires in COVID-19. Whole-study context: Sources were T cells, B-cell-depleted T cells, or PBMCs; the material itself was cDNA or gDNA.

Profiled with immunoSEQ multiplex PCR; TCRdb holds only in-frame clones, not every one. The sample records about 250,000 clones, 87% being singletons. Sequencing was performed on peripheral blood. The chain uses TRBV11-2 and TRBJ2-7; D gene uncertain. The clonotype was recovered from a man aged 18 to 35 with active or convalescent COVID-19. As DNA, the CDR3 is TGTGCCAGCAGCCAAACCCCAGGAACGGTTAGCTCCTACGAGCAGTACTTC. This encodes CASSQTPGTVSSYEQYF. Looking up the rest from reference TRBV11-2 and TRBJ2-7 gives the full variable domain: EAGVAQSPRYKIIEKRQSVAFWCNPISGHATLYWYQQILGQGPKLLIQFQNNGVVDDSQLPKDRFSAERLKGVDSTLKIQPAKLEDSAVYLCASSQTPGTVSSYEQYFGPGTRLTVT.